This T cell receptor (beta chain) was documented in a study of cytomegalovirus exposure and HLA in healthy donors (dated by TCRdb to about 2017). With respect to the entire study: In an earlier analysis of several hundred of the donors, around 300 Gb of sequence data and about 110 million unique TCR beta sequences from about 179 million T cells were reported. An early release that covered some 630 HLA-typed donors contained about 290 gigabases of sequencing data and 80 million or so unique TCR sequences. Of the roughly 400 genotyped donors, over 80% were placed in the genetic ancestry cluster associated with self-reported Caucasian donors. The study aimed to test whether signatures of past pathogen exposure could be identified by cataloging public T cell receptors. Using immunosequencing, the study profiled T cell repertoires from around 680 subjects and related those repertoires to cytomegalovirus serostatus. Besides the first cohort of 666 subjects, a separate validation cohort made up of roughly 120 different subjects was used. To predict cytomegalovirus infection status, the study brought together high-throughput TCR immunosequencing, statistical association of individual TCRs with disease status, and machine learning. A later analysis re-analyzed previously published TCR beta repertoires from about 600 donors and added high-resolution HLA genotyping to study TCR occurrence patterns. Rather than using new phenotypic data, the later analysis identified candidate immune exposures from TCR beta sequences and from how often those sequences occurred across donors. An earlier analysis of 587 of the donors applied high-throughput TCR beta sequencing to assess whether each TCR beta V gene segment acted as functional or pseudogenic. Donor age, sex, ethnicity and CMV serostatus were collected together with the repertoire data. A later genetic analysis used genome-wide SNP genotypes for about 60% of the roughly 670 donors, treating that subset as a discovery cohort. Every discovery cohort repertoire had been produced on one sequencing platform. HLA typing covered class I and class II loci at four-digit resolution. Typing coverage varied by locus: roughly 620-640 donors for A, B, C, DRB1 and DQB1; roughly 500 for DQA1; nearly 610 for DPA1; about 450 for DPB1. Roughly 5 DR-DQ haplotypes were handled as single units for association and clustering, since linkage in the cohort was strong. Among roughly 400 genotyped donors of the cohort, an average of roughly 240,000 unique TCR beta nucleotide sequences were sequenced per donor, roughly 20% of them non-productive.

Relative to germline, V is missing 0 bases and J is missing 4 bases, with 11 bases of the junction outside any gene match. From the cysteine through the phenylalanine, the CDR3 covers 17 amino acids. Only the CDR3 DNA stays, 51 bases, in frame from base 1. The germline V gene (reference sequence) supplies CDR1 GTSNPN and CDR2 SVGIG. Broader findings and caveats from the paper: The study listed 150 to 200 TCR beta chains as associated with cytomegalovirus. Linkage disequilibrium might explain the correlated functional status among segregating V segments, but an unknown experimental factor could not be ruled out. CMV serostatus was the only immune exposure information available for the cohort. In a later analysis, TCR association rates were found to vary across HLA loci, with the most associated TCRs seen for DRB1 alleles and the fewest for HLA-C alleles. Compared with the approximately 600-donor mean, donors in an Asian-associated ancestry cluster had fewer N-insertions in productive TCRs, according to a later genetic analysis. According to a later analysis, parvovirus B19, influenza, CMV and Epstein-Barr virus appeared linked to several top co-occurrence clusters. Because some donors lacked HLA typing at each locus, the association tests relied only on the typed subset. The authors suggested that the approach could potentially be extended to other disease states and immunological phenotypes. The classifier was reported to diagnose cytomegalovirus status with high specificity and sensitivity in both the original and validation cohorts. Specific HLA alleles were associated with 16,951 TCR beta sequences at a false discovery rate of 0.05 in a later analysis. Assigning TCR associations to individual alleles was difficult when HLA alleles, especially DR and DQ, strongly co-occurred. A further reported finding was that TCR beta sequences accurately predicted the HLA-A and HLA-B alleles for most subjects in the first cohort. Sequencing depth was assumed to be roughly uniform across donors in the presence/absence analyses, though that assumption may not hold. Across donors, most TCR sequences were observed very rarely, whereas some public TCRs were present in many individuals. Only TCR beta chains were sequenced in this cohort, and the absence of alpha or paired-chain data limited detectable features. Three of the identified cytomegalovirus-associated TCR beta chains were confirmed in vitro to be specific for cytomegalovirus antigens. According to a later analysis, most CMV-associated TCR beta chains appeared to be HLA-restricted, and the HLA associations seemed to be driven largely by CMV exposure. The sequencing pipeline was judged likely to have produced a cluster of highly shared sequence variants as a technical artifact. An earlier analysis of approximately 500 of the donors showed that most TCR beta V segments appeared in productive rearrangements either about 87% or about 30% of the time, which broadly matched IMGT annotations. Because counts were too low, roughly 16 rarely observed V segments, including chromosome 9 orphons, were excluded from the earlier analysis of 587 of the donors. Compared with equally common non-associated chains, HLA-associated TCR beta chains in a later analysis were more clonally expanded and had lower generation probabilities. Some IMGT-functional V segments, including TRBV6-2 and TRBV6-3, could not be distinguished by the 87-base-pair reads and were therefore excluded. A later genetic analysis associated a missense DCLRE1C variant with V-gene and J-gene trimming of TCR beta chains, and an independent cohort replicated the association.

As to this clone: Its antigen is still unknown. No base quality values were provided; no much bigger clone lies one nucleotide off.

The cohort consisted of some 670 healthy bone marrow donors. Cohort members were all nominally healthy when sampled, although unrecorded immune exposures were likely present. The donor was CMV seronegative and belonged to the group of approximately 320 seronegative cohort members. A peripheral blood sample was collected from each donor, and TCR beta sequencing was performed on peripheral blood mononuclear cells. The Qiagen DNeasy Blood Extraction Kit was used to extract genomic DNA from the blood cell samples. The method behind the library was the immunoSEQ multiplex PCR assay. For the multiplex PCR, a mixture combining 60 forward primers for TCR Vbeta segments and 13 reverse primers for TCR Jbeta segments was used. A multiplex PCR assay on genomic DNA amplified the CDR3 region of rearranged TCR beta genes. The Illumina HiSeq System was used to sequence the amplified TCR beta libraries as 87-base-pair reads. Processing in the source paper ran as follows. A later analysis tallied around 82 million unique TCR beta chains across the 666 repertoires, and about 10 million of those chains were shared by two or more donors. Raw reads were error-corrected and collapsed into unique sequences with a nearest-neighbor algorithm that merged closely related sequences to remove PCR and sequencing errors. V, D and J gene segments were assigned by aligning CDR3 sequences to IMGT reference sequences. For a sequence to be retained, a match of at least six nucleotides was required to both a V gene segment and a J gene segment. Rearrangements were called productive when the CDR3 lacked stop codons and stayed in frame with V and J; all others were non-productive. Following IMGT convention, CDR3 was defined as the stretch from the second conserved V-encoded cysteine to the conserved J-encoded phenylalanine. Sequences without an unambiguous match to a single V gene segment were excluded from the earlier analysis of several hundred of the donors. In an earlier analysis of approximately 560 of the donors, a V segment was called functional when productive rearrangements were above 56.7%, and segregating when the standard deviation between donors exceeded 5%. A statistical classification framework was built for diagnosing cytomegalovirus status from the catalog of TCR beta chain sequences. In a later analysis, V and J genes were assigned by comparing TCR nucleotide sequences against IMGT/GENE-DB human TR gene sequences. In a later analysis, CDR3 sequences and most-parsimonious VDJ recombination scenarios were assigned using the TCRdist pipeline. A later analysis defined each TCR beta chain by its CDR3 amino acid sequence plus V-gene family, and excluded reads lacking a unique V-gene family. To address suspected cross-contamination and a sequencing artifact, a later analysis removed several hundred highly shared, low-generation-probability nucleotide sequences. In a later analysis, a clonal expansion index for each public chain was calculated from normalized within-repertoire ranks of inferred template counts. A later analysis computed generation probabilities with a VDJ recombination model fitted to out-of-frame rearrangements, and checked the results against IGoR. In a later analysis, hypergeometric tests were used to score TCR-TCR, TCR-HLA and TCR-CMV co-occurrence, with a repertoire-size bias correction applied to TCR pairs. False discovery rates were estimated in a later analysis by permuting HLA or CMV assignments 20 times. In a later analysis, co-occurring TCRs were grouped using DBSCAN, with TCRdist sequence similarity added in when clustering inside HLA-allele-positive subsets. Co-occurrence clustering excluded repertoires with fewer than 30,000 or more than 120,000 public chains, plus five with anomalous nucleotide sharing. This immuneACCESS table, as held by TCRdb, lists in-frame sequences with V and J called but not all clones. Of the missing ones, under half trace to an unresolved V gene in checked studies; the others have no known cause. That table furnishes V, J and clone size, whereas the DNA furnished D and trimming. Recorded for this sample are roughly 220,000 clones; 65% to 75% of them occurred a single time. Of the sample, roughly 1.9% is held by the ten largest clones.

The clonotype was recovered from a woman aged 25 to 45 in good health and CMV-seronegative. Sequenced material: PBMCs. The rearrangement joined TRBV30 to TRBJ2-2; TRBD2 fits 7 bases in the junction. The CDR3 region: CAWSVLVLAVGTGELFF. In nucleotide form, the sequence is TGTGCCTGGAGTGTATTAGTCCTAGCGGTCGGCACCGGGGAGCTGTTTTTT.